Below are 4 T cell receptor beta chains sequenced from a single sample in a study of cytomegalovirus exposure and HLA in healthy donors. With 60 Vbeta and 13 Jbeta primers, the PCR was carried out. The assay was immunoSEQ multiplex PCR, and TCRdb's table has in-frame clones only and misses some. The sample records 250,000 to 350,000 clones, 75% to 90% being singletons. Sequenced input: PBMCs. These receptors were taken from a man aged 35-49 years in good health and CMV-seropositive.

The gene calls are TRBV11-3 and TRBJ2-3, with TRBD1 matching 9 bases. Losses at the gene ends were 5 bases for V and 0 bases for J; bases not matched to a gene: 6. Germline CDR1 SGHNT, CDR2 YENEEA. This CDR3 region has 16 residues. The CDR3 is CASSPRTGASTDTQYF. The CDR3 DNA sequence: TGTGCCAGCAGCCCGCGGACAGGGGCTAGCACAGATACGCAGTATTTT.

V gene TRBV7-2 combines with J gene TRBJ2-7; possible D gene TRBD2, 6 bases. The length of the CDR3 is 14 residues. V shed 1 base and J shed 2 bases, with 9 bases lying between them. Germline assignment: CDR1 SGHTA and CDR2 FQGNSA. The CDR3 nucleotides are TGTGCCAGCAGCTTAGTGGGCGGGGCCTACGAGCAGTACTTC. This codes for CASSLVGGAYEQYF.

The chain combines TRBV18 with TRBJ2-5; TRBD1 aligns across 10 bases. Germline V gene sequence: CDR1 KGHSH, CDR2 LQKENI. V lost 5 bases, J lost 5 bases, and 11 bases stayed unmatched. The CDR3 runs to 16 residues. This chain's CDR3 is CASSSLGTGVQETQYF. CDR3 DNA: TGTGCCAGCTCATCACTCGGGACAGGGGTACAGGAGACCCAGTACTTC. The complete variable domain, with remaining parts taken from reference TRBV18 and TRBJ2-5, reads NAGVMQNPRHLVRRRGQEARLRCSPMKGHSHVYWYRQLPEEGLKFMVYLQKENIIDESGMPKERFSAEFPKEGPSILRIQQVVRGDSAAYFCASSSLGTGVQETQYFGPGTRLLVL.

The CDR3 reads CASSIAGTSREQYF. The CDR3 DNA reads TGTGCCAGCAGCATCGCGGGGACTAGCCGCGAGCAGTACTTC. V and J are TRBV5-6 and TRBJ2-7, with 9 bases that match TRBD2. The CDR3 loop spans 14 amino acids. The germline V gene has CDR1 SGHDT and CDR2 YYEEEE. V shed 4 bases and J 6 bases; nucleotides not matched to a gene: 8.